This TCR beta chain was observed in a study of tissue T cells after allogeneic stem cell transplantation. The method was immunoSEQ multiplex PCR; TCRdb's version includes in-frame clones alone and lacks a portion of them. The table has some 4,500 clones, 60% to 80% seen once. Germline V gives CDR1 SNHLY, CDR2 FYNNEI. This CDR3 comprises 14 residues. V was pared by 4 bases and J by 3 bases, with 10 bases between. All graft-versus-host disease patients had gastrointestinal involvement and received several lines of directed therapy. The receptor's source is a female patient between 18 and 49 years old with steroid-refractory graft-versus-host disease after an allogeneic stem cell transplant. These T cells may partly come from the graft donor. This chain uses TRBV2 with TRBJ2-1; perhaps TRBD2 as D (5 bases). The sample here was duodenal tissue, taken at autopsy. CDR3: CASSGLEGYNEQFF. In DNA form, the CDR3 reads TGTGCCAGCAGTGGTCTAGAGGGCTACAATGAGCAGTTCTTC.